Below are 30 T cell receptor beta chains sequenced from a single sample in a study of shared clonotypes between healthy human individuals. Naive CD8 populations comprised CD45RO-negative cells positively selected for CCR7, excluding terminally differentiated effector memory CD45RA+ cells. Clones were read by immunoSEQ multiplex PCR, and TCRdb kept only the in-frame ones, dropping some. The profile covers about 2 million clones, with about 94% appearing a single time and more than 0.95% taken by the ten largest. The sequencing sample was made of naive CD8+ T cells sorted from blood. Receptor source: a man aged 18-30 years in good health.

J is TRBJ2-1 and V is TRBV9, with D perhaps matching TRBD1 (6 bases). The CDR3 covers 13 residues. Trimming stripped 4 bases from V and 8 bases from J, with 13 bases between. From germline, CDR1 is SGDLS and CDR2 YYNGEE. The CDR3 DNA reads TGTGCCAGCAGCACGACAGGTTGGGATGAGCAGTTCTTC. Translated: CASSTTGWDEQFF. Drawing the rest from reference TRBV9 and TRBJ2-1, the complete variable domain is DSGVTQTPKHLITATGQRVTLRCSPRSGDLSVYWYQQSLDQGLQFLIQYYNGEERAKGNILERFSAQQFPDLHSELNLSSLELGDSALYFCASSTTGWDEQFFGPGTRLTVL.

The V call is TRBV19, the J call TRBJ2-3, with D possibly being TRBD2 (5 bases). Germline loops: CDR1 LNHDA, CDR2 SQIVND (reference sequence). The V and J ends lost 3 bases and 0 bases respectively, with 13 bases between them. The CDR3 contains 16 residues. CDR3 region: CASSMPLALSTDTQYF. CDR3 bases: TGTGCCAGTAGTATGCCGCTAGCTTTAAGCACAGATACGCAGTATTTT.

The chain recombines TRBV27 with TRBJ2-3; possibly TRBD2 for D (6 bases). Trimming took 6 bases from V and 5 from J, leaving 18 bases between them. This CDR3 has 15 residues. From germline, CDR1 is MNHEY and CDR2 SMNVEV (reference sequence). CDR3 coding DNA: TGTGCCAGCAGCCGACTAGGAGGGGAGATAGATACGCAGTATTTT. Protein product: CASSRLGGEIDTQYF.

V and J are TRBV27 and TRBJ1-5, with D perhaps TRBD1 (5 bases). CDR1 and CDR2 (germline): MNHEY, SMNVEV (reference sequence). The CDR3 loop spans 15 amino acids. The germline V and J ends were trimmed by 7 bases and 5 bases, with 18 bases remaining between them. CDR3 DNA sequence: TGTGCCAGCAAGCTGGGAGGGGTAGGGTATCAGCCCCAGCATTTT. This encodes CASKLGGVGYQPQHF.

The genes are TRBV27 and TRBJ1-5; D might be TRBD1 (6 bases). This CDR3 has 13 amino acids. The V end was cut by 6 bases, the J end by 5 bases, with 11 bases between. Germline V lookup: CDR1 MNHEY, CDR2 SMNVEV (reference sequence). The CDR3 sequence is CASSRGGHQPQHF. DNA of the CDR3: TGTGCCAGCAGCCGCGGGGGGCATCAGCCCCAGCATTTT.

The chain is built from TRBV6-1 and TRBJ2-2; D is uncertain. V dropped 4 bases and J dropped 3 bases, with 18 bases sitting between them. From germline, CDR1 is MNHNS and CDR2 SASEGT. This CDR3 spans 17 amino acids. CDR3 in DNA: TGTGCCAGCAGTGGACGGCTCGAGTTCCGGCACACCGGGGAGCTGTTTTTT. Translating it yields CASSGRLEFRHTGELFF.

The CDR3 sequence is CASSVWRDNSPLHF. Here the CDR3 DNA reads TGTGCCAGCAGCGTATGGAGAGATAATTCACCCCTCCACTTT. The chain combines TRBV9 with TRBJ1-6, with unresolved D. CDR3 length: 14 amino acids. Germline CDR1 SGDLS, CDR2 YYNGEE. V shed 1 base and J shed 5 bases, with 7 bases lying between them. Full variable domain (missing parts from reference TRBV9 and TRBJ1-6): DSGVTQTPKHLITATGQRVTLRCSPRSGDLSVYWYQQSLDQGLQFLIQYYNGEERAKGNILERFSAQQFPDLHSELNLSSLELGDSALYFCASSVWRDNSPLHFGNGTRLTVT.

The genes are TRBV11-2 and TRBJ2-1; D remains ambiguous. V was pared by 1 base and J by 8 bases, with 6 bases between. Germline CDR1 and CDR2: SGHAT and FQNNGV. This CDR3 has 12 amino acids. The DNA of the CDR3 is TGTGCCAGCAGCTTAGGAGTTTATGAGCAGTTCTTC. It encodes CASSLGVYEQFF.

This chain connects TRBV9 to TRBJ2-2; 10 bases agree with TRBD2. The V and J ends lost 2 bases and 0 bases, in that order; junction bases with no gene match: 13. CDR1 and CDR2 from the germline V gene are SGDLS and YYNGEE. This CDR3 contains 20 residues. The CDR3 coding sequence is TGTGCCAGCAGCGTTGCCCCTAGGGAAGCGGGAGGGTCGAACACCGGGGAGCTGTTTTTT. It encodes CASSVAPREAGGSNTGELFF. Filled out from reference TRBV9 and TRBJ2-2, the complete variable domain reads DSGVTQTPKHLITATGQRVTLRCSPRSGDLSVYWYQQSLDQGLQFLIQYYNGEERAKGNILERFSAQQFPDLHSELNLSSLELGDSALYFCASSVAPREAGGSNTGELFFGEGSRLTVL.

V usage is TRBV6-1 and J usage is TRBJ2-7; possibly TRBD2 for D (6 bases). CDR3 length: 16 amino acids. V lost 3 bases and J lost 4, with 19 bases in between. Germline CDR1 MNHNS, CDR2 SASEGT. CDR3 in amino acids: CASSDPGTGYSYEQYF. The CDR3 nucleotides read TGTGCCAGCAGTGACCCCGGGACTGGCTATTCTTACGAGCAGTACTTC.

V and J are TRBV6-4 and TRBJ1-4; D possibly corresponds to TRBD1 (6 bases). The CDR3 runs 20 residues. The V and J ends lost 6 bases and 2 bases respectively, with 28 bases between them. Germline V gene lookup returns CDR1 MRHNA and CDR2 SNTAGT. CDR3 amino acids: CASSNPLYRDTPGTNEKLFF. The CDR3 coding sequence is TGTGCCAGCAGCAACCCCCTCTACCGGGACACCCCAGGGACTAATGAAAAACTGTTTTTT.

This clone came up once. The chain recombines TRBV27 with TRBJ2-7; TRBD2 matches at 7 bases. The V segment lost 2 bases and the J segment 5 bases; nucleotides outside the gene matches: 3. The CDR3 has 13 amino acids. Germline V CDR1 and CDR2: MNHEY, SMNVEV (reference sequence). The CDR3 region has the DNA TGTGCCAGCAGTTTAAGGGGAGGGAACGAGCAGTACTTC. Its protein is CASSLRGGNEQYF.

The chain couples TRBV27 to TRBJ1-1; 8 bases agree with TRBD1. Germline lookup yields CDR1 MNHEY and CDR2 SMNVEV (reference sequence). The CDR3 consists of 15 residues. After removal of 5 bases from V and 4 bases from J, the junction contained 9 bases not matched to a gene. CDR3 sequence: CASSVGTGGVTEAFF. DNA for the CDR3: TGTGCCAGCAGTGTCGGGACAGGAGGGGTCACTGAAGCTTTCTTT.

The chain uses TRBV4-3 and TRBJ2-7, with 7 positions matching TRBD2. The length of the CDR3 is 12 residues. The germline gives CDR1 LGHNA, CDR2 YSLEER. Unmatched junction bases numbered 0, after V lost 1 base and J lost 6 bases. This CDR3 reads CASSQAGGEQYF. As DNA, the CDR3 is TGCGCCAGCAGCCAAGCGGGAGGCGAGCAGTACTTC.

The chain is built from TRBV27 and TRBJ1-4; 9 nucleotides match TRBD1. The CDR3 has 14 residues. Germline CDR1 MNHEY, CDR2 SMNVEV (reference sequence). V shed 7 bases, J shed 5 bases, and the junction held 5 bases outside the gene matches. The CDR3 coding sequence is TGTGCCAGCACCTGGGGGACAGGGAATGAAAAACTGTTTTTT. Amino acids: CASTWGTGNEKLFF.

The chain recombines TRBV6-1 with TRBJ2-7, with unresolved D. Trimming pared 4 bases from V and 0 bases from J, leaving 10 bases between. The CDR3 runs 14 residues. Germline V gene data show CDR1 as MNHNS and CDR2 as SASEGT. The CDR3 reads CASSADGSSYEQYF. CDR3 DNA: TGTGCCAGCAGTGCGGACGGTAGCTCCTACGAGCAGTACTTC.

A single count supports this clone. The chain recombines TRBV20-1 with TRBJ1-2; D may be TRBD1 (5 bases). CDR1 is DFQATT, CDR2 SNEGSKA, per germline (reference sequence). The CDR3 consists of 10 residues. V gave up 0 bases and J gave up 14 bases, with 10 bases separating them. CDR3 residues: CSARDGGDTF. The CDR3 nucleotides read TGCAGTGCTAGAGATGGGGGGGATACCTTC.

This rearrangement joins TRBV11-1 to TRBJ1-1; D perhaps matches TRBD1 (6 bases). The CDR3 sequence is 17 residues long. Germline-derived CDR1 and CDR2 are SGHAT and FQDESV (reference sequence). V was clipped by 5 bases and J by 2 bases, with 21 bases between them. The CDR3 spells CASSPIGGVVGNTEAFF. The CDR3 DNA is TGTGCCAGCAGCCCGATCGGGGGCGTCGTGGGTAACACTGAAGCTTTCTTT.

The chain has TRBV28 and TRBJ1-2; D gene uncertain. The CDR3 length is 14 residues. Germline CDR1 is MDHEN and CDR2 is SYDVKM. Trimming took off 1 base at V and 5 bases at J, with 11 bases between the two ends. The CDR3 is CASSLSSGRYGYTF. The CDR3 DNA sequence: TGTGCCAGCAGTTTATCCTCGGGTCGTTATGGCTACACCTTC.

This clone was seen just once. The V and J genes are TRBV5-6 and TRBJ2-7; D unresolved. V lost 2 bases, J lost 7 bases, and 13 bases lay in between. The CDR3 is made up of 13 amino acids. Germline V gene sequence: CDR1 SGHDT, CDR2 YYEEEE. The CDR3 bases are TGTGCCAGCAGCTTTACGTCCGTGTGGGAGCAGTACTTC. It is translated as CASSFTSVWEQYF.

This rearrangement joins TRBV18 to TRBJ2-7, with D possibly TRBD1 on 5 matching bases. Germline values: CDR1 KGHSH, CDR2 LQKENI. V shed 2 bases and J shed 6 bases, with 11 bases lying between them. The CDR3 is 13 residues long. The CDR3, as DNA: TGTGCCAGCTCACCAACGGACAAGATCGAGCAGTACTTC. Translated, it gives CASSPTDKIEQYF.

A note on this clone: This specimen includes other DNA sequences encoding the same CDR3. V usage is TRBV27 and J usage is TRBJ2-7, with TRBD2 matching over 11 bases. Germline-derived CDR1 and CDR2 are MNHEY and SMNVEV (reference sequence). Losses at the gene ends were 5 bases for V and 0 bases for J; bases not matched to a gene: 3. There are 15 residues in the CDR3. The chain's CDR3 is CASSPTSGSSYEQYF. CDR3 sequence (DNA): TGTGCCAGCAGTCCTACTAGCGGGAGCTCCTACGAGCAGTACTTC.

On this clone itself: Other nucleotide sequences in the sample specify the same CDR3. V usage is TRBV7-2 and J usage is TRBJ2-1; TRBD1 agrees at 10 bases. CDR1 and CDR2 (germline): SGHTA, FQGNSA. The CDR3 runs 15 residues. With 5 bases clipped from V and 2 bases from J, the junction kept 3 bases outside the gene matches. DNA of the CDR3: TGTGCCAGCAGCCAAGGGACAGGGGCCTACAATGAGCAGTTCTTC. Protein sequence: CASSQGTGAYNEQFF. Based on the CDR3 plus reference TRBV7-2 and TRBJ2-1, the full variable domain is GAGVSQSPSNKVTEKGKDVELRCDPISGHTALYWYRQSLGQGLEFLIYFQGNSAPDKSGLPSDRFSAERTGGSVSTLTIQRTQQEDSAVYLCASSQGTGAYNEQFFGPGTRLTVL.

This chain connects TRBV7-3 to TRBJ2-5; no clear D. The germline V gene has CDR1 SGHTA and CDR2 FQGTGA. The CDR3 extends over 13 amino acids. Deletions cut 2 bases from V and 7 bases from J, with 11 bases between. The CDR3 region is CASSLLGGVTQYF. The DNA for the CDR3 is TGTGCCAGCAGCTTATTGGGTGGTGTGACCCAGTACTTC.

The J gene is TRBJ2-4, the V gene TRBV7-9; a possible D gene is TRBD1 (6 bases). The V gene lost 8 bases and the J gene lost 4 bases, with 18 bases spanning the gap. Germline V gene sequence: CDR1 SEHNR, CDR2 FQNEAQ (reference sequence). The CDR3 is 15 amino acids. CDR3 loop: CASGSTGWGKNIQYF. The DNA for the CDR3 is TGTGCCAGCGGGTCCACAGGGTGGGGGAAAAACATTCAGTACTTC. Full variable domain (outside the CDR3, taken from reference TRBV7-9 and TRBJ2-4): DTGVSQNPRHKITKRGQNVTFRCDPISEHNRLYWYRQTLGQGPEFLTYFQNEAQLEKSRLLSDRFSAERPKGSFSTLEIQRTEQGDSAMYLCASGSTGWGKNIQYFGAGTRLSVL.

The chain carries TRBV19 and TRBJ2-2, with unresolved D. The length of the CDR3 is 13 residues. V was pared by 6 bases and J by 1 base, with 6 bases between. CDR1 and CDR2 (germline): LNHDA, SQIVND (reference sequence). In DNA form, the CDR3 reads TGTGCCAGTAGATATATGAACACCGGGGAGCTGTTTTTT. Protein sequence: CASRYMNTGELFF.

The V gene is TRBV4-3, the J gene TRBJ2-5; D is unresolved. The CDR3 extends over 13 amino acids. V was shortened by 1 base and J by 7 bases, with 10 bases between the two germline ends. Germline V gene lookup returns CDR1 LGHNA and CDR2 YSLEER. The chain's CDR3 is CASSQGAIGTQYF. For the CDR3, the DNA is TGCGCCAGCAGCCAAGGAGCTATCGGGACCCAGTACTTC.

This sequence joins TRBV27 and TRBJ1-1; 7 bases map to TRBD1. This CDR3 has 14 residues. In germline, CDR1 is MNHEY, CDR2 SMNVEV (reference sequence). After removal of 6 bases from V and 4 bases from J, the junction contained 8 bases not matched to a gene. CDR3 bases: TGTGCCAGCAGGTACAGGGGTGGGGGCACTGAAGCTTTCTTT. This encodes CASRYRGGGTEAFF.

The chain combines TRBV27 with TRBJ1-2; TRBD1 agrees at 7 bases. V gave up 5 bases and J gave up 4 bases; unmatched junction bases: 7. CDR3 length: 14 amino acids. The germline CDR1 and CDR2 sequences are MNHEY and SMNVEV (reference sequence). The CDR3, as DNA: TGTGCCAGCAGTCCAACAGGGGCGGCCTATGGCTACACCTTC. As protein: CASSPTGAAYGYTF.

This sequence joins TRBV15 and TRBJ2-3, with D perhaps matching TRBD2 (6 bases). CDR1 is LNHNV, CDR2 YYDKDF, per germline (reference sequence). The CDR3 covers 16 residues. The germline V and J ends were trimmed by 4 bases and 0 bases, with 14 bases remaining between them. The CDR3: CATSTTSSASTDTQYF. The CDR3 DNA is TGTGCCACCAGCACCACCTCTAGCGCGAGCACAGATACGCAGTATTTT.